The entry below describes one T cell receptor (beta chain). Its antigen is not identified. V lost 1 base and J 6 bases, leaving 12 bases between the germline ends. The CDR3 is 15 amino acids. Germline V CDR1 and CDR2: LGHDT, YNNKEL (reference sequence). Sequencing used immunoSEQ multiplex PCR; TCRdb keeps in-frame clones, though not all of them. The profile shows 140,000 to 150,000 clones, more than 90% of them singletons. The sample is drawn from a study of T cell responses to AZD1222 COVID-19 vaccine. Findings of the study overall: Most donors were white British, females outnumbered males, and clonal diversity was possibly underestimated. Spike-wide coverage was observed for vaccine-associated CD4 TCRs, with dominant responses at 160-218 and 743-854. Reportedly, nearly half of unique spike TCRs recognized epitopes outside B.1.351/B.1.1.7 mutations. Sampling captured repertoires only after the peak T cell response.

This sequence originates from an adult in good health. This sample comprised peripheral blood, obtained on day 0 of AZD1222 vaccination. V gene TRBV3-1 (or the pseudogene TRBV3-2) combines with J gene TRBJ2-2; D might be TRBD2 (5 bases). For the CDR3, the DNA is TGTGCCAGCAGCCAAGCGTTGAGGGTCGCCGGGGAGCTGTTTTTT. Its translation: CASSQALRVAGELFF.